The rows below give T cell receptor beta chains drawn from one sample of a study of metastatic and nonmetastatic thyroid tumors. TCRdb ran MiXCR on the PCR reads. The repertoire holds about 9,900 clones, with over 9.5% as singletons. The sequencing sample was made of tumor tissue. Every receptor here comes from a female donor with papillary thyroid cancer or a benign thyroid nodule (not recorded which). Some clones in this sample may be carry-over from other donors' samples. The CDR3 runs from the conserved cysteine through the conserved F or W. The D gene is left open where the match is weak. Clone size is given for some rows only: seen once, a few or many times, or a class if the clone is expanded.

abundance	d_gene	j_gene	v_gene	CDR3nt	CDR3aa
medium-sized	NA	TRBJ1-2	TRBV7-9	TGTGCCAGCAGCTCCGGGGTGGGGATGGGCTATGGCTACACCTTC	CASSSGVGMGYGYTF
few	NA	TRBJ1-1	TRBV9	TGTGCCGGCGGCACAGGTACCATGGACACTGAAGCTTTCTTT	CAGGTGTMDTEAFF
many	NA	TRBJ2-2	TRBV7-7	TGTGCTAGCAAAAAGGACAGTGCGAACACCGGGGAGCTGTTTTTT	CASKKDSANTGELFF
once	TRBD1	TRBJ1-2	TRBV20-1	TGCAGTGTTCCCCTCCGGGACAGCTATGGCTACACCTTC	CSVPLRDSYGYTF
many	TRBD1	TRBJ2-5	TRBV11-2	TGTGCCAGCAGCTTAGATGCTGGGACAGGGCGAGAGACCCAGTACTTC	CASSLDAGTGRETQYF
many	TRBD2	TRBJ2-7	TRBV7-8	TGTGCCAGCAGCCCGTTAGCGGGGGGGGGGTTGGGCGAGCAGTACTTC	CASSPLAGGGLGEQYF
many	TRBD1	TRBJ2-4	TRBV28	TGTGCCAGCAGTCCCTCCTTAGGGACAGGGTTTAATGGCAAAAACATTCAGTACTTC	CASSPSLGTGFNGKNIQYF
many	TRBD2	TRBJ2-1	TRBV7-7	TGTGCTAGCAGCTTAGGACTAGCGGGGTCCAATGAGCAGTTCTTC	CASSLGLAGSNEQFF
few	NA	TRBJ1-5	TRBV25-1	TGTGCCAGCCTTGGACCAATCCGACCGGATCAGCCCCAGCATTTT	CASLGPIRPDQPQHF
few	NA	TRBJ1-1	TRBV7-9	TGTGCCAGCAGCCTCGTAATGGGGGAAGCTTTCTTT	CASSLVMGEAFF
medium-sized	TRBD2	TRBJ2-5	TRBV10-3	TGTGCCATCAGTCTTTCTAGCGGGAAGGAGACCCAGTACTTC	CAISLSSGKETQYF
many	TRBD1	TRBJ2-7	TRBV5-5	TGTGCCAGCAGCGCCGGACAGGGGGGTAGGGAGCAGTACTTC	CASSAGQGGREQYF
many	TRBD2	TRBJ2-2	TRBV12-3/TRBV12-4	TGCGCCAGCAATCTAGCGGGAACGAACACCGGGGAGCTGTTTTTT	CASNLAGTNTGELFF
many	NA	TRBJ2-1	TRBV7-2	TGTGCCAGCAGCTTAGTTGCGAGCAACAATGAGCAGTTCTTC	CASSLVASNNEQFF
few	NA	TRBJ2-5	TRBV5-4	TGTGCCAGCAGCTTGCTCGGGATTGAGACCCAGTACTTC	CASSLLGIETQYF
many	TRBD2	TRBJ2-1	TRBV20-1	TGCAGTGCAAGAGGTATCCGAGCGGGAGAAAGGAATGAGCAGTTCTTC	CSARGIRAGERNEQFF
NA	NA	TRBJ2-1	TRBV5-4	TGTGCCAACAGCCTTGACAACAATGAGCAGTTCTTC	CANSLDNNEQFF
many	NA	TRBJ2-4	TRBV6-1	TGTGCCAGCAGTGAAGGGACAGTTCTAGCCAAAAACATTCAGTACTTC	CASSEGTVLAKNIQYF
many	NA	TRBJ1-1	TRBV5-6	TGTGCCAGCAGCTTGGTGGGGGCTGGCAAGGGGAACACTGAAGCTTTCTTT	CASSLVGAGKGNTEAFF
medium-sized	NA	TRBJ2-5	TRBV19	TGTGCCAGTAGTACAGACGCTGGATGGGGGGAGACCCAGTACTTC	CASSTDAGWGETQYF
many	TRBD2	TRBJ2-7	TRBV7-2	TGTGCCAGCAGCTTAGGCCGGGGGGGGGTGGAGCAGTACTTC	CASSLGRGGVEQYF
many	TRBD1	TRBJ1-5	TRBV2	TGTGCCAGCAGGGCCGGGACAGTCTTTCGTAGCAATCAGCCCCAGCATTTT	CASRAGTVFRSNQPQHF